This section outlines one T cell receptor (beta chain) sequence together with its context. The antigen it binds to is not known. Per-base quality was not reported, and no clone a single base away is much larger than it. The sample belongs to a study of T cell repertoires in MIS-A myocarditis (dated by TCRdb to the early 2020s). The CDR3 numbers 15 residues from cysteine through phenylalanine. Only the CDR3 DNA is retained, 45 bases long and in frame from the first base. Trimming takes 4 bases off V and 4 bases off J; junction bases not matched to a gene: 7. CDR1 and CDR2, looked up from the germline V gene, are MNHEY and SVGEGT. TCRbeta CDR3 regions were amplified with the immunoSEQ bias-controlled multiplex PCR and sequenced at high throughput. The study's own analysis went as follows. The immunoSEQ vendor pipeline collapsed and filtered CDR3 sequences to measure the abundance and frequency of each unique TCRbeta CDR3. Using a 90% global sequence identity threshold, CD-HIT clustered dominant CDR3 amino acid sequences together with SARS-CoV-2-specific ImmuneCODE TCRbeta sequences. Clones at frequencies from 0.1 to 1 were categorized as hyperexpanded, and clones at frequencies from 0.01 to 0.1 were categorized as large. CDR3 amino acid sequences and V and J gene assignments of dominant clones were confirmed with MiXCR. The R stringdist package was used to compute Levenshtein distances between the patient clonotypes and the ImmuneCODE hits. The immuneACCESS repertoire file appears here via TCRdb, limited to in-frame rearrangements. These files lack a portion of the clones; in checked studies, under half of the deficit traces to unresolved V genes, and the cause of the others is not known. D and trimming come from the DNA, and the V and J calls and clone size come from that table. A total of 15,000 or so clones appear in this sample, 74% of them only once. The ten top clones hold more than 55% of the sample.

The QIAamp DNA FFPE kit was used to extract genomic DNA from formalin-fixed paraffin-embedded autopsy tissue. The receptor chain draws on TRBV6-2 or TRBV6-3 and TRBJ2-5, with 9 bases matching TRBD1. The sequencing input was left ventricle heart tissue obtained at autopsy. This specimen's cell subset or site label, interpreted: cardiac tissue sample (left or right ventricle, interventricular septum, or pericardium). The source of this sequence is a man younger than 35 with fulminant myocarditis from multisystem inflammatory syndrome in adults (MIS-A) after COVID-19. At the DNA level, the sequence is TGTGCCAGCAGTTTGGGGACAGGGTGGGGAGAGACCCAGTACTTC. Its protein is CASSLGTGWGETQYF.